A single sample gave rise to the 2 T cell receptor beta chains below, sequenced in a study of cytomegalovirus exposure and HLA in healthy donors. The PCR had 60 Vbeta and 13 Jbeta primers. TCRdb's table, derived via immunoSEQ multiplex PCR, lists solely in-frame clones and lacks some. The table has some 180,000 clones, less than 80% seen once. The sequenced sample was PBMCs. These receptors were collected from a man aged 18 to 29 in good health and CMV-seronegative.

This clone was observed a single time. This sequence joins TRBV6-4 and TRBJ1-1, with 7 bases aligning to TRBD1. The V segment lost 2 bases and the J segment 1 base; nucleotides outside the gene matches: 7. Germline V gene lookup returns CDR1 MRHNA and CDR2 SNTAGT. The CDR3 runs to 16 residues. The CDR3 sequence: CASSDNRGLRNTEAFF. The CDR3 region has the DNA TGTGCCAGCAGTGACAATAGGGGGCTTCGGAACACTGAAGCTTTCTTT.

The rearrangement uses TRBV28 and TRBJ2-3, with a weak D call TRBD1 (5 bases). Trimming took 4 bases from V and 4 from J, leaving 15 bases between them. In germline, CDR1 is MDHEN, CDR2 SYDVKM. The CDR3 loop spans 15 amino acids. CDR3 loop: CASSWNRRFADTQYF. As DNA, the CDR3 is TGTGCCAGCAGTTGGAACAGGCGATTCGCAGATACGCAGTATTTT.